The clone carrying this T cell receptor (beta chain) appeared once. Its specificity is unknown. Only in-frame clones appear in the TCRdb table, and some are missing; sequencing was by immunoSEQ multiplex PCR. The data contain some 83,000 clones, about 86% of them singletons. The sample belongs to a study of OX40 agonist ivuxolimab in advanced cancers. Study-wide background: Of the participants, 40% had some prior anti-PD-1, anti-PD-L1 or anti-CTLA-4 therapy, which was allowed.

General study points: The study found that CD8+ T cells averaged more expanded clones than CD4+.

Sequences were derived from CD4+ or CD8+ T cells sorted from blood, sampled in a trial of the OX40 agonist ivuxolimab. The clonotype comes from an adult with an advanced solid tumor such as melanoma, head and neck, liver or kidney cancer.

The CDR3 spells CASSSTGYGYTF. The CDR3 DNA is TGTGCCAGCAGTTCCACAGGCTATGGCTACACCTTC. This sequence joins TRBV25-1 and TRBJ1-2; possibly TRBD1 for D (5 bases). V was shortened by 5 bases and J by 4 bases, with 8 bases between the two germline ends. The CDR3 is 12 residues long. Per germline, CDR1 MGHDK and CDR2 SYGVNS.